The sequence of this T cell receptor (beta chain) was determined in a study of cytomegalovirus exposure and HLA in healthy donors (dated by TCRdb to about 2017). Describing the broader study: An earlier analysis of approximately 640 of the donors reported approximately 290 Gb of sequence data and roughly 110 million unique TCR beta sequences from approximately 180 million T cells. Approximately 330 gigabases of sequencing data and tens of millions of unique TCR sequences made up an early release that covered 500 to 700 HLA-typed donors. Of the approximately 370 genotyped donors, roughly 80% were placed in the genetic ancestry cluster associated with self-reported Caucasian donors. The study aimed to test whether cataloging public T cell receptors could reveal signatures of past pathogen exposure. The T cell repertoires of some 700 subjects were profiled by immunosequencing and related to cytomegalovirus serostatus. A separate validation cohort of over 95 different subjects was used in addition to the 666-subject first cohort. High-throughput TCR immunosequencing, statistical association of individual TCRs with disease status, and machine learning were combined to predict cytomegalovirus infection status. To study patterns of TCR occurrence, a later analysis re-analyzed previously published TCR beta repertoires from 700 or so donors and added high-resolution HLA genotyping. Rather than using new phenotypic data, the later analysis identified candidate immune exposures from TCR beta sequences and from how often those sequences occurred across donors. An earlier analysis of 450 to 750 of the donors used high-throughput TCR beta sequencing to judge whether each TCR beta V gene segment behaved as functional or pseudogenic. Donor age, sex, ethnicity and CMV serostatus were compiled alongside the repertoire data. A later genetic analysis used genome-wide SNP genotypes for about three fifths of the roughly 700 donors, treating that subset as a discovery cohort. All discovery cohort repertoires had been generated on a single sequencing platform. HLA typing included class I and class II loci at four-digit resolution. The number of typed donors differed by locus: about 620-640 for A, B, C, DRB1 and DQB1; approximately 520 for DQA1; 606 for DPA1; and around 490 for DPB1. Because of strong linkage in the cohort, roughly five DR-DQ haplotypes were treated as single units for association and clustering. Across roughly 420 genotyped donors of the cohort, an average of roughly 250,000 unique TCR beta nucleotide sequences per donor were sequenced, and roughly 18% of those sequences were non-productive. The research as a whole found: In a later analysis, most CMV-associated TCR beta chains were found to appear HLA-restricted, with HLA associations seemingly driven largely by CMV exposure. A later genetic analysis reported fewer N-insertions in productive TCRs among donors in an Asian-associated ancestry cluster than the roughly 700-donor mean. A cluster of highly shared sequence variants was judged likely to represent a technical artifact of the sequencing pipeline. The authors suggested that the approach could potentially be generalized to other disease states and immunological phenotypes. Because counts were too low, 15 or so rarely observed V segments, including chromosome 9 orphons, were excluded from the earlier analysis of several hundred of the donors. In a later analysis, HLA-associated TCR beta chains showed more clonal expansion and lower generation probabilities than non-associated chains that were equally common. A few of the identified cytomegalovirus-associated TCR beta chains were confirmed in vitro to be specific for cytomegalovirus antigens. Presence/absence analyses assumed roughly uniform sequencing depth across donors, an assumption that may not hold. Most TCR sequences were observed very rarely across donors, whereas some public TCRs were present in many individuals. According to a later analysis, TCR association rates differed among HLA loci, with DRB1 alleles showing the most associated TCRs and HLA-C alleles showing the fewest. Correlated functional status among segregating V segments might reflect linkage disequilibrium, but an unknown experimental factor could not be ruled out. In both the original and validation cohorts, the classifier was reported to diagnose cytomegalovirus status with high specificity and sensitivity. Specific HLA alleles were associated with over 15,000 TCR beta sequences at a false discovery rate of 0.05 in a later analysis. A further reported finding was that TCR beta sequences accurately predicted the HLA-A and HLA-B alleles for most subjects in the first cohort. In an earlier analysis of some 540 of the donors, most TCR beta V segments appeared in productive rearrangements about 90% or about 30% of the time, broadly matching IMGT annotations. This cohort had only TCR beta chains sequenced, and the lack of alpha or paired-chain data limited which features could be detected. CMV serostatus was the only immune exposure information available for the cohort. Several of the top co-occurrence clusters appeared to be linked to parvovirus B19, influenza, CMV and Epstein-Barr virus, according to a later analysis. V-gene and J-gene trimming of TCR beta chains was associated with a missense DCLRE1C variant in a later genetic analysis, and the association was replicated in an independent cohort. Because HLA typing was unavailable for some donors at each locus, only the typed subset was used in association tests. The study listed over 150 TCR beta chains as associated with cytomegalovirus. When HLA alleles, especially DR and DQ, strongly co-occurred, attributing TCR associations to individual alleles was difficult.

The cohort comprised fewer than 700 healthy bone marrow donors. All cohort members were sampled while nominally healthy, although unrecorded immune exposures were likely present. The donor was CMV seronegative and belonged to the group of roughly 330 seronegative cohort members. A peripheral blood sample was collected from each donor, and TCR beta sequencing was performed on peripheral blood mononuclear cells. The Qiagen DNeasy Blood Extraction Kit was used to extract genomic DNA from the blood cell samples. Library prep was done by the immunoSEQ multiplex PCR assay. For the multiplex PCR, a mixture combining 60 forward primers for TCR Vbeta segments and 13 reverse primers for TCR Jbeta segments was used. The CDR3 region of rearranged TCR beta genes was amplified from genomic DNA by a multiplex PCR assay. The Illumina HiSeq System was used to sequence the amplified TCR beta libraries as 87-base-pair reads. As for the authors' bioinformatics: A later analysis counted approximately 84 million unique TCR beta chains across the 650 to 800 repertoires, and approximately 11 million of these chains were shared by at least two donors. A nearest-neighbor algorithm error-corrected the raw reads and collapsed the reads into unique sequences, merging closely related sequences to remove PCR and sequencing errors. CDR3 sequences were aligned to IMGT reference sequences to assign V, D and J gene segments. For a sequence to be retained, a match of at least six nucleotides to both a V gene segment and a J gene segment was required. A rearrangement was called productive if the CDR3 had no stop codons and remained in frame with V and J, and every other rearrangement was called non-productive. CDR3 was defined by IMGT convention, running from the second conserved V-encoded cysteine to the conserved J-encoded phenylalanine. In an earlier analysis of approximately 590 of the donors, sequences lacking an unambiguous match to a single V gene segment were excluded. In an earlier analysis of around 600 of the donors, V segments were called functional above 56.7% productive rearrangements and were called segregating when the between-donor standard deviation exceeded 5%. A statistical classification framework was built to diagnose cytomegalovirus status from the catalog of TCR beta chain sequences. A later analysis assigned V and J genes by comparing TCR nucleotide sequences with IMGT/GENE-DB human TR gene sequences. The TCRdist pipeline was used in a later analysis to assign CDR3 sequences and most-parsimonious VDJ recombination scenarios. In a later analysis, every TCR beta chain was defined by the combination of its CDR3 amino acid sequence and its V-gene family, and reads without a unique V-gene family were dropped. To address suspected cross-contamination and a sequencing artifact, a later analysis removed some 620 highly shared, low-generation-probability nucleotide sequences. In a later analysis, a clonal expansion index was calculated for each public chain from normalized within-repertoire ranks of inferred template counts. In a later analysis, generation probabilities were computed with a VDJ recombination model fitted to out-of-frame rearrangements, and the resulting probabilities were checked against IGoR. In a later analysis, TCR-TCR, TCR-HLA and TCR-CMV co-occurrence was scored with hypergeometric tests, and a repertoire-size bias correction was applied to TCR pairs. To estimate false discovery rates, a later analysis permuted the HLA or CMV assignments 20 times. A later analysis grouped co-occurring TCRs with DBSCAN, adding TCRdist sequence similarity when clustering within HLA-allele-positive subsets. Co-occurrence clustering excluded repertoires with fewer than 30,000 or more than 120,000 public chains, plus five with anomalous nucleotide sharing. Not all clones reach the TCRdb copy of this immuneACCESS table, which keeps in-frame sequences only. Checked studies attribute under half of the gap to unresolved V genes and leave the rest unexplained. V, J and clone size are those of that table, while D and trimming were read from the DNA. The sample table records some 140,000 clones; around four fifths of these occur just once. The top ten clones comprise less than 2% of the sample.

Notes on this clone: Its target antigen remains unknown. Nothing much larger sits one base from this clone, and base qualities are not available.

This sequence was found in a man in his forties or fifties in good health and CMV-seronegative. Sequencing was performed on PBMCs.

Here is the DNA: TGTGCCAGCTCATCGGCAGCAGGGATCCAAGAGACCCAGTACTTC. Translation gives CASSSAAGIQETQYF. The rearrangement combines TRBV18 with TRBJ2-5; TRBD1 is a weak D gene call, 5 bases matching. Trimming takes 5 bases from V and 1 base from J, and the germline ends sit 14 bases apart. Sequences KGHSH (CDR1) and LQKENI (CDR2) are obtained from the germline V gene. The CDR3 spans 15 residues, from the cysteine through the phenylalanine. Only CDR3 DNA is held: 45 bases, read in frame from base 1.